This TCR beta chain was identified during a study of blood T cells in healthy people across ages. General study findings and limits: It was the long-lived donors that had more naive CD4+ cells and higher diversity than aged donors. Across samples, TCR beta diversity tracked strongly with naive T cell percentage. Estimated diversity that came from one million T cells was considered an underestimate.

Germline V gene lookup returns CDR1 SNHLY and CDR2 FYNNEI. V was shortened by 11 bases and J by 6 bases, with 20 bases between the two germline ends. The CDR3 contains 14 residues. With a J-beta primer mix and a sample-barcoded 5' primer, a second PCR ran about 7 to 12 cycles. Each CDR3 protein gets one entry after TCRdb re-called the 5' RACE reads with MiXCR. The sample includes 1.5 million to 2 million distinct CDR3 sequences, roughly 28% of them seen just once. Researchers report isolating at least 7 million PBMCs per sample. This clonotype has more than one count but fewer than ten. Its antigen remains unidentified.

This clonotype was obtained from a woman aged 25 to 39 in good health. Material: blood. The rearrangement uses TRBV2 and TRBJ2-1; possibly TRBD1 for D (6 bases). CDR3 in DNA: TGTGCCGCTTCTCAGGGGCGAGGGGTCAATGAGCAGTTCTTC. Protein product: CAASQGRGVNEQFF.